The 20 T cell receptor beta chains listed next were all sequenced from one sample in a study of T cells expressing NK-cell markers. TCRdb reprocessed the 5' RACE reads and reports one entry per CDR3 protein, with no DNA. The sample data list approximately 150,000 distinct CDR3 sequences. Material for sequencing was blood T cells: a sorted CD56 or NKG2C T cell subset, CD4+ or CD8+ T cells, or bulk PBMC T cells (not recorded which). The origin of the receptors is a man younger than 35 in good health.

The chain employs TRBV29-1 and TRBJ2-3; TCRdb's D call, TRBD2, is unchecked because there is no DNA. The V gene's germline CDR1 is SQVTM and CDR2 ANQGSEA. This CDR3 spans 18 amino acids. This chain's CDR3 is CSVTSWREGLGSVDTQYF.

The V gene is TRBV19, the J gene TRBJ2-7; TCRdb proposes TRBD1, but this gene call is untestable without DNA. The CDR3 runs 13 residues. CDR1 and CDR2 (germline): LNHDA, SQIVND (reference sequence). The CDR3 protein is CASSGQASYEQYF.

J is TRBJ2-1 and V is TRBV6-5; there is no DNA to check the TCRdb D call of TRBD1. The CDR3 is 15 residues long. The germline CDR1 and CDR2 sequences are MNHEY and SVGAGI. CDR3 region: CASSYAGAGYNEQFF.

The chain carries TRBV29-1 and TRBJ2-1; the D call of TRBD1 rests on TCRdb alone, since no DNA is present to check it. Per the germline V gene, CDR1 is SQVTM and CDR2 is ANQGSEA. The length of the CDR3 is 15 residues. CDR3: CSVERAGQSPNEQFF.

The V gene is TRBV5-1, the J gene TRBJ2-1; TCRdb outputs TRBD1, but without DNA this stays unchecked. Per germline, CDR1 SGHRS and CDR2 YFSETQ. This CDR3 is 17 amino acids long. CDR3 sequence: CASSQFGAGSSYNEQFF. Variable domain in full (rest from reference TRBV5-1 and TRBJ2-1): KAGVTQTPRYLIKTRGQQVTLSCSPISGHRSVSWYQQTPGQGLQFLFEYFSETQRNKGNFPGRFSGRQFSNSRSEMNVSTLELGDSALYLCASSQFGAGSSYNEQFFGPGTRLTVL.

The chain uses TRBV9 and TRBJ2-1. This CDR3 spans 12 amino acids. Germline-derived CDR1 and CDR2 are SGDLS and YYNGEE. CDR3 sequence reads: CASSPEMNEQFF. Together with reference TRBV9 and TRBJ2-1, the CDR3 gives the full variable domain: DSGVTQTPKHLITATGQRVTLRCSPRSGDLSVYWYQQSLDQGLQFLIQYYNGEERAKGNILERFSAQQFPDLHSELNLSSLELGDSALYFCASSPEMNEQFFGPGTRLTVL.

This sequence joins TRBV19 and TRBJ1-1; absent DNA, TCRdb's TRBD1 call cannot be checked. The CDR3 is 16 amino acids. CDR1 and CDR2 (germline): LNHDA, SQIVND (reference sequence). The CDR3 loop is CASSIAGQGIGTEAFF.

The rearrangement links TRBV27 to TRBJ2-2; TCRdb designates TRBD2, a call that cannot be tested without DNA. The germline V gene encodes CDR1 MNHEY and CDR2 SMNVEV (reference sequence). The CDR3 sequence is 17 residues long. The CDR3 protein is CASLPAPLAGNTGELFF.

The chain recombines TRBV6-5 with TRBJ2-1; the D call from TCRdb, TRBD2, cannot be confirmed without DNA. The CDR3 runs to 15 residues. The germline CDR1 and CDR2 sequences are MNHEY and SVGAGI. The CDR3: CASSYSVGRDNEQFF.

The V and J genes are TRBV20-1 and TRBJ1-2. The germline gives CDR1 DFQATT, CDR2 SNEGSKA (reference sequence). There are 15 residues in the CDR3. The CDR3 sequence: CSARDRNAGSYGYTF.

This chain uses TRBV5-4 with TRBJ1-4. Germline CDR1 SGHNT, CDR2 YYREEE (reference sequence). The CDR3 runs to 14 residues. CDR3: CASSSGAANEKLFF.

The chain has TRBV11-2 and TRBJ2-2; TCRdb selects TRBD2, and the lack of DNA leaves this call unchecked. The CDR3 is 18 amino acids. CDR1 and CDR2 from the germline V gene are SGHAT and FQNNGV. The CDR3 reads CASSFSNGLAGNTGELFF.

CDR3 in amino acids: CASSPDLGTDEQFF. V and J are TRBV3-1 and TRBJ2-1. Looked up from germline, CDR1 is LGHDT and CDR2 is YNNKEL (reference sequence). The CDR3 totals 14 residues.

CDR3 region: CASSADRVFNEQFF. The chain is built from TRBV25-1 and TRBJ2-1; with no DNA, the TCRdb D assignment of TRBD1 cannot be verified. CDR1 is MGHDK and CDR2 is SYGVNS in the germline V gene. The CDR3 consists of 14 residues.

This chain uses TRBV12-3 or TRBV12-4 with TRBJ2-3; the D gene TCRdb calls, TRBD1, cannot be checked with no DNA. The CDR3 contains 15 residues. The CDR3 loop reads CASSPGQSSTDTQYF.

V gene TRBV12-3 or TRBV12-4 combines with J gene TRBJ2-1. The CDR3 sequence is 15 residues long. CDR3 protein: CASSLAGVFSNEQFF.

This rearrangement joins TRBV9 to TRBJ2-5. This CDR3 comprises 11 residues. Germline CDR1 reads SGDLS; CDR2 reads YYNGEE. CDR3 residues: CASSVGNRLYF.

The chain links TRBV2 to TRBJ2-7; absent DNA, TCRdb's TRBD2 call cannot be checked. The CDR3 runs to 13 residues. CDR1 and CDR2 (germline): SNHLY, FYNNEI. The CDR3 sequence is CAGGLAGSYEQYF.

The chain uses TRBV12-3 or TRBV12-4 and TRBJ2-3; checking the TCRdb D call of TRBD1 is not possible without DNA. This CDR3 comprises 13 residues. This CDR3 is CASSFTGGAAQYF.

This chain uses TRBV29-1 with TRBJ2-3; TCRdb's D call of TRBD2 is untestable without DNA. The length of the CDR3 is 16 residues. The germline V gene encodes CDR1 SQVTM and CDR2 ANQGSEA. The CDR3 region is CSVDRERLVGPDTQYF.